The clone carrying this T cell receptor beta chain was detected only once. What it binds is unknown. The source of the sample is a study of cytomegalovirus exposure and HLA in healthy donors. Primers included in the PCR were 60 Vbeta and 13 Jbeta primers. Using immunoSEQ multiplex PCR, the repertoire was profiled, and TCRdb retains in-frame clones only, with some absent. The profile covers 130,000 or so clones, with over 70% appearing a single time and 1.3% taken by the ten largest. The CDR3 spans 15 residues. Per the germline V gene, CDR1 is GTSNPN and CDR2 is SVGIG (reference sequence). Trimming removed 5 bases at V and 0 bases at J, with 13 bases between. Study-wide results and limits: A later analysis reportedly found fewer N-insertions in an Asian-associated ancestry cluster than the approximately 700-donor mean.

The sequence came from a woman aged 40 to 50 in good health and CMV-seronegative. The source material was PBMCs. V usage is TRBV30 and J usage is TRBJ1-4, with D possibly TRBD1 on 6 matching bases. CDR3 residues: CAWPTWTATNEKLFF. CDR3 DNA: TGTGCCTGGCCGACCTGGACAGCAACTAATGAAAAACTGTTTTTT.